This TCR beta chain was captured in a study of T cells in Graves' hyperthyroidism and ophthalmopathy. From RNA transcripts, TCR beta CDR3 regions were amplified. First-round RT-PCR of the TCR CDR3 relied on the HTBI primer set. TCRdb independently ran MiXCR on the multiplex PCR reads; one entry per CDR3 protein. In the table there are almost 600,000 distinct CDR3 sequences, roughly 46% of which are singletons. There are 13 residues in the CDR3. From germline, CDR1 is DFQATT and CDR2 SNEGSKA (reference sequence). This clonotype appeared a few times. Germline and junction disagree at one end, which may indicate a read error.

Material for sequencing was peripheral blood or thyroid tissue (not recorded which). The sequence came from a young woman with Graves' hyperthyroidism. The rearrangement links TRBV20-1 to TRBJ2-5; possibly TRBD1 for D (5 bases). The CDR3 DNA is TGCAGTGCCAGAGGTGGGGCAGGAGAGACCCAGTACTTC. Translating gives CSARGGAGETQYF.